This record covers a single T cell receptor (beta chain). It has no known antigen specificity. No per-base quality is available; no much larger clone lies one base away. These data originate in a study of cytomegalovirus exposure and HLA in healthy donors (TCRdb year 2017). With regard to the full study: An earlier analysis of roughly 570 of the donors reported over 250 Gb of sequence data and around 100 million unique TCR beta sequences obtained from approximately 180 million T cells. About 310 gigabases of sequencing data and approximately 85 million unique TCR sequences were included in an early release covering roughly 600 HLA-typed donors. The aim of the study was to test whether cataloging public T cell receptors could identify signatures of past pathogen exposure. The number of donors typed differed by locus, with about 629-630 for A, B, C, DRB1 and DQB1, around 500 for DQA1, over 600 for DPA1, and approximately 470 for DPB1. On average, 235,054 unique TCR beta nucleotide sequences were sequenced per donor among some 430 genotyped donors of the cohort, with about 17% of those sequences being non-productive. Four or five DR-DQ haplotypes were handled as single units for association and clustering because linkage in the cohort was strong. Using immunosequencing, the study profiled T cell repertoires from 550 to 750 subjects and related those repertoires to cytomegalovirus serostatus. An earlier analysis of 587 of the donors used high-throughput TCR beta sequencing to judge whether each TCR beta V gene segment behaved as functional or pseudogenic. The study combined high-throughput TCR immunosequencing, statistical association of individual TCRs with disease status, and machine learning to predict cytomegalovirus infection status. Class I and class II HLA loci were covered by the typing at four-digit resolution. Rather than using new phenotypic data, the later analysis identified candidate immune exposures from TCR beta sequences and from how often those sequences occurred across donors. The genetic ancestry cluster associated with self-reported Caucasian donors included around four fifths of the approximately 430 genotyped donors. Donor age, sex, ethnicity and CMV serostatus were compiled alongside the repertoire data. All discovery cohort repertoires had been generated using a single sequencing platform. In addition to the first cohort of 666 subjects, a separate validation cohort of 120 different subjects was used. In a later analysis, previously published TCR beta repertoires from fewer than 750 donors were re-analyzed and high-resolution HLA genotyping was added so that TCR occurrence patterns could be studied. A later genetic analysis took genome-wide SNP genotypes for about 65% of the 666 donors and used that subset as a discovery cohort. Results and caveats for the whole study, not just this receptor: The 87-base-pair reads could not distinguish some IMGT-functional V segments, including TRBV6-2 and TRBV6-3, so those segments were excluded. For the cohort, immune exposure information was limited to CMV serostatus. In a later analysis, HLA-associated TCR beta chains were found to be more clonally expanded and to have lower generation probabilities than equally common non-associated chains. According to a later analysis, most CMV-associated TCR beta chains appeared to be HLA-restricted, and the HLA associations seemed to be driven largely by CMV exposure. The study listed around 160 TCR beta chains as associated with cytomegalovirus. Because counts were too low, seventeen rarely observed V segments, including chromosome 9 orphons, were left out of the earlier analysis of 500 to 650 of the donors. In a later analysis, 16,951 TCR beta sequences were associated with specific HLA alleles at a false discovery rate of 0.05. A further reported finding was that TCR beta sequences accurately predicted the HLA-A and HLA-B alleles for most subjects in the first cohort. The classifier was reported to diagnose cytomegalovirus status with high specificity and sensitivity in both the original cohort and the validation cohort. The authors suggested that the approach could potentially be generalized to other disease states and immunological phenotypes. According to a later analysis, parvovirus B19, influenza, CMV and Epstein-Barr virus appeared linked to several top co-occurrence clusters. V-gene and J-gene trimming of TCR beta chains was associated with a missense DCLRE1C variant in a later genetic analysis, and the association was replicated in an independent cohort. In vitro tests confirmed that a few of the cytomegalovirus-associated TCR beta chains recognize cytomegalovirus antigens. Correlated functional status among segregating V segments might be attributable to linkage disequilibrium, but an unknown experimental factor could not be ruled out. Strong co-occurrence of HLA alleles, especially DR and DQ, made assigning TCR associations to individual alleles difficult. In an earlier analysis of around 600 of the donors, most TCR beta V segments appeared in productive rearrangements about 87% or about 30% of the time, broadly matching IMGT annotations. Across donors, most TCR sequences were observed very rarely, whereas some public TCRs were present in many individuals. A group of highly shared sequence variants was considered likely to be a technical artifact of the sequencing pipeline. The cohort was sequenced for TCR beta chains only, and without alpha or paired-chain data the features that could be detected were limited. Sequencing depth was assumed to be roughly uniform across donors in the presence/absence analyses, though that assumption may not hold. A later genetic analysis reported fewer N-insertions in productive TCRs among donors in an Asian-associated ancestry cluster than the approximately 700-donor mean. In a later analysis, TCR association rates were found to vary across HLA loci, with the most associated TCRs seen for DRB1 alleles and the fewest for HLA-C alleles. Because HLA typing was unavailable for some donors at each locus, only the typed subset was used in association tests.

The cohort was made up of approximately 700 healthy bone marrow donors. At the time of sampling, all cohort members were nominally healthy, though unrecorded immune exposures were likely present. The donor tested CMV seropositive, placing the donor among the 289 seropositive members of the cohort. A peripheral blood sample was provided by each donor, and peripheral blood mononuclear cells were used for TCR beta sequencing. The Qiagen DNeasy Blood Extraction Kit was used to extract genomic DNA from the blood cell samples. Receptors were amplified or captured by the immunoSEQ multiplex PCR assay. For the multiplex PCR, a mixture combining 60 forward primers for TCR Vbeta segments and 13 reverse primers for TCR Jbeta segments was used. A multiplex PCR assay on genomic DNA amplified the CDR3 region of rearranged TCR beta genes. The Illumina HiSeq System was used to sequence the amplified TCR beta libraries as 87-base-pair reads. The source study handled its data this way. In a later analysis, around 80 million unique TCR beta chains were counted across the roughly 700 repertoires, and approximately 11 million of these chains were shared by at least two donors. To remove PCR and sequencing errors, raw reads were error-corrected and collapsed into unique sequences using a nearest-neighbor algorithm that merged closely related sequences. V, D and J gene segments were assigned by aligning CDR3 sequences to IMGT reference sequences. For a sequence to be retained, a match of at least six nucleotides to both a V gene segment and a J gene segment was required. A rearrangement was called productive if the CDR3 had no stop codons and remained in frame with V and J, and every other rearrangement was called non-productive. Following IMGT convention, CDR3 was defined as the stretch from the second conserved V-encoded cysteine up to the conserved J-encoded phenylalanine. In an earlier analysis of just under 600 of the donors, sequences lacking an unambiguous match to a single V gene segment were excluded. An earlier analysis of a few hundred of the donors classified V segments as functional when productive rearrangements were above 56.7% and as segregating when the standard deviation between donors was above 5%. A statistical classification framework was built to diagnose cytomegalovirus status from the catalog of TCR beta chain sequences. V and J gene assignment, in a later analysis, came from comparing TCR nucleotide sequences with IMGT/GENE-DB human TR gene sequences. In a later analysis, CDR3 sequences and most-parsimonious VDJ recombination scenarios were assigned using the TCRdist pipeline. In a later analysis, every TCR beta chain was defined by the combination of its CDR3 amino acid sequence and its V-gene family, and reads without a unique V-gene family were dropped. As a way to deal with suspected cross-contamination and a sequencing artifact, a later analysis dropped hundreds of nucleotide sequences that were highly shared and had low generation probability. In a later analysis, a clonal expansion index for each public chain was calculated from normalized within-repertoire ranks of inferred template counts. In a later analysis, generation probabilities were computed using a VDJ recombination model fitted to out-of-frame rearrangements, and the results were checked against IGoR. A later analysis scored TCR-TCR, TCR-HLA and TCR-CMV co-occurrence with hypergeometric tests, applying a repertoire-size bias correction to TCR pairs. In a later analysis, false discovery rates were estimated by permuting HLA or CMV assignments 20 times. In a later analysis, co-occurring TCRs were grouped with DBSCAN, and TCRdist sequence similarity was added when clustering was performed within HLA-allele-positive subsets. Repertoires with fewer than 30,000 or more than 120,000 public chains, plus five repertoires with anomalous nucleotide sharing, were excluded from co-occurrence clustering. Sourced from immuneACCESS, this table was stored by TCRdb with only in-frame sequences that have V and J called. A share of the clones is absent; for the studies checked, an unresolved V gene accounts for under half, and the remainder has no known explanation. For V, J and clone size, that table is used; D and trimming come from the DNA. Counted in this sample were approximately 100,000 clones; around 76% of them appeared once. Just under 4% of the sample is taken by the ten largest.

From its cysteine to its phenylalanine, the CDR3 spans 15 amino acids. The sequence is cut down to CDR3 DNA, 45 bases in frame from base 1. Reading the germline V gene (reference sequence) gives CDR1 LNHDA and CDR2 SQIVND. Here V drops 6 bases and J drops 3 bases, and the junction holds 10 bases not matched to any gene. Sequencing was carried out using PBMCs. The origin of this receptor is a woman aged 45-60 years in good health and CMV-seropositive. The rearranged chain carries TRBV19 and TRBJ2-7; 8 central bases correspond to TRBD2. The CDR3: CASRLGSGSGYEQYF. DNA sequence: TGTGCCAGTAGGCTTGGAAGCGGGAGTGGCTACGAGCAGTACTTC.